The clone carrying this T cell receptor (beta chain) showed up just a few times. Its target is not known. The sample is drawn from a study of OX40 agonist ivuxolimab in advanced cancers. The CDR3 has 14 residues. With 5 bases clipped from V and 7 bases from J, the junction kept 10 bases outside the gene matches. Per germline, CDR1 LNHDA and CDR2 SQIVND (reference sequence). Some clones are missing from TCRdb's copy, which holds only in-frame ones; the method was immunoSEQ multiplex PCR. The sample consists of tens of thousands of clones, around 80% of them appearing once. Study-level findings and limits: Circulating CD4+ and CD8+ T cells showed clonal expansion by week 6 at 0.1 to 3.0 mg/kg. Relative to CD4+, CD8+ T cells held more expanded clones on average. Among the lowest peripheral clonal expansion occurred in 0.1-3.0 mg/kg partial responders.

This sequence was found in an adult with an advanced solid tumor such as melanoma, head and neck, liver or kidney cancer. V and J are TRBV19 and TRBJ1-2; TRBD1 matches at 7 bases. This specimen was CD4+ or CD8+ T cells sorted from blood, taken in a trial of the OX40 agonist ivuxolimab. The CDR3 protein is CASSAGQTNLGYTF. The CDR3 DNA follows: TGTGCCAGTAGTGCGGGACAGACTAATCTTGGCTACACCTTC. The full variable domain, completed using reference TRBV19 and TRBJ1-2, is DGGITQSPKYLFRKEGQNVTLSCEQNLNHDAMYWYRQDPGQGLRLIYYSQIVNDFQKGDIAEGYSVSREKKESFPLTVTSAQKNPTAFYLCASSAGQTNLGYTFGSGTRLTVV.